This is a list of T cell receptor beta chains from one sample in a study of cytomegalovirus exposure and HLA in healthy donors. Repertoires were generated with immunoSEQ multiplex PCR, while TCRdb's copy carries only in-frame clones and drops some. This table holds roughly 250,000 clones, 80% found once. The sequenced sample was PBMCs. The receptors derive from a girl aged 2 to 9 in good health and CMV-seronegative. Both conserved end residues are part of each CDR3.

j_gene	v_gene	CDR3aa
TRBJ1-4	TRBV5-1	CASSPTGTGGEKLFF
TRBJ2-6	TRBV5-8	CASSRDFSGANVLTF
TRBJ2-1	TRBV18	CASSPAGSGGDYNEQFF
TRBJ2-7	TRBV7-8	CASTLGTVDYSYEQYF
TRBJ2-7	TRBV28	CASSPPAGPLSSYEQYF
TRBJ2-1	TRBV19	CASSPGAGGYDEQFF
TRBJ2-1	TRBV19	CASSDLRDSYNEQFF
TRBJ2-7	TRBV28	CASSRAGVSYEQYF
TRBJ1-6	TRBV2	CASTPRDGVNSPLHF
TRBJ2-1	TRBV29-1	CSGQGARGYSYNEQFF